Shown below are 13 T cell receptor beta chains from a single sample sequenced in a study of blood T cell repertoires in COVID-19. Measured with immunoSEQ multiplex PCR; TCRdb has only the in-frame clones, and not every one. The sample holds some 64,000 clones, around 65% seen once. The sequenced sample consisted of PBMCs or T cells enriched from blood (not recorded which). Receptors were obtained from a woman aged 55-69 years who had been exposed to COVID-19.

V usage is TRBV6-5 and J usage is TRBJ1-1; D is unclear. This CDR3 has 14 residues. Trimming removed 6 bases from V and 2 bases from J, with 13 bases in between. Per germline, CDR1 MNHEY and CDR2 SVGAGI. The CDR3, as DNA: TGTGCCAGCAGCCCCACTACACTCAACACTGAAGCTTTCTTT. Translated, it gives CASSPTTLNTEAFF.

This chain uses TRBV5-6 with TRBJ1-1, with a weak D call TRBD1 (6 bases). Trimming took 0 bases from V and 1 from J, leaving 10 bases between them. This CDR3 has 15 residues. CDR1 and CDR2 (germline): SGHDT, YYEEEE. The CDR3 loop is CASSLVGRGNTEAFF. Here the CDR3 DNA reads TGTGCCAGCAGCTTGGTCGGCAGGGGGAACACTGAAGCTTTCTTT. Filled out from reference TRBV5-6 and TRBJ1-1, the complete variable domain reads DAGVTQSPTHLIKTRGQQVTLRCSPKSGHDTVSWYQQALGQGPQFIFQYYEEEERQRGNFPDRFSGHQFPNYSSELNVNALLLGDSALYLCASSLVGRGNTEAFFGQGTRLTVV.

The chain has TRBV7-9 and TRBJ1-6; 9 nucleotides agree with TRBD1. The V gene end was trimmed by 5 bases and the J gene end by 6 bases; junction bases not matched to a gene: 5. From germline, CDR1 is SEHNR and CDR2 FQNEAQ (reference sequence). The CDR3 has 15 residues. The CDR3 DNA is TGTGCCAGCAGCCTCACGGGACAGGGTAATTCACCCCTCCACTTT. Amino acids: CASSLTGQGNSPLHF.

The genes are TRBV7-2 and TRBJ2-7, with D unclear. This CDR3 has 13 residues. Germline V CDR1 and CDR2: SGHTA, FQGNSA. V was cut by 5 bases and J by 2 bases, with 10 bases left in between. CDR3 in amino acids: CASSPDWAYEQYF. The CDR3 coding sequence is TGTGCCAGCAGCCCCGACTGGGCCTACGAGCAGTACTTC.

The V call is TRBV7-3, the J call TRBJ1-1; D might be TRBD1 (5 bases). CDR3 length: 15 amino acids. Trimming took 0 bases from V and 1 from J, leaving 9 bases between them. Germline CDR1 and CDR2: SGHTA and FQGTGA. Written as DNA, the CDR3 is TGTGCCAGCAGCTTAACGAGGGACTCGAACACTGAAGCTTTCTTT. Its protein is CASSLTRDSNTEAFF.

V gene TRBV4-1 combines with J gene TRBJ1-1; TRBD1 is a possible D gene (6 bases). This CDR3 is 14 amino acids long. V was shortened by 3 bases and J by 5 bases, with 13 bases between the two germline ends. Germline CDR1 is MGHRA and CDR2 is YSYEKL. The CDR3 here is CASSQARGWTEAFF. The CDR3 coding sequence is TGCGCCAGCAGCCAGGCCAGGGGATGGACTGAAGCTTTCTTT.

This clone was seen a handful of times. The chain couples TRBV19 to TRBJ1-2; 7 bases fit TRBD1. The V and J ends lost 0 bases and 3 bases, in that order; junction bases with no gene match: 7. CDR3 length: 16 residues. Germline V lookup: CDR1 LNHDA, CDR2 SQIVND (reference sequence). CDR3 in amino acids: CASSIDFKGGDYGYTF. The CDR3 DNA reads as TGTGCCAGTAGTATAGATTTCAAAGGGGGCGACTATGGCTACACCTTC.

This chain links TRBV27 with TRBJ2-7, with 9 bases that match TRBD1. Germline V gene lookup returns CDR1 MNHEY and CDR2 SMNVEV (reference sequence). J was trimmed by 3 bases and V by 6 bases; bases with no gene match: 6. The CDR3 has 14 residues. Written as DNA, the CDR3 is TGTGCCAGCAGCCCCGGGACAGGGTTCTACGAGCAGTACTTC. Translation: CASSPGTGFYEQYF.

The chain is built from TRBV30 and TRBJ2-7; 7 nucleotides agree with TRBD1. Losses at the gene ends were 2 bases for V and 1 base for J; bases not matched to a gene: 5. The CDR3 extends over 14 amino acids. Germline CDR1 reads GTSNPN; CDR2 reads SVGIG (reference sequence). CDR3 sequence (DNA): TGTGCCTGGAGTATAGGGGACAGTTCCTACGAGCAGTACTTC. This gives the protein CAWSIGDSSYEQYF.

This chain joins TRBV15 and TRBJ2-5; 8 nucleotides agree with TRBD2. J was trimmed by 2 bases and V by 1 base; bases with no gene match: 3. The CDR3 is 15 residues long. The germline V gene has CDR1 LNHNV and CDR2 YYDKDF (reference sequence). The DNA of the CDR3 is TGTGCCACCAGCAGAGCGGGGGGGAAGCAAGAGACCCAGTACTTC. Encoded protein: CATSRAGGKQETQYF.

This clone showed up just a few times. The chain combines TRBV28 with TRBJ1-5, with 9 nucleotides matching TRBD1. The germline CDR1 and CDR2 sequences are MDHEN and SYDVKM. The trim removed 6 bases at V and 7 bases at J, leaving 13 bases unmatched. The CDR3 runs 16 residues. This CDR3 is CASSLETGQGSQPQHF. CDR3 in DNA: TGTGCCAGCAGCCTTGAGACGGGACAGGGCAGCCAGCCCCAGCATTTT.

The J gene is TRBJ2-2, the V gene TRBV6-4; D might be TRBD1 (6 bases). This CDR3 region has 14 residues. The ends were cut back, 6 bases at V and 4 bases at J, with 12 bases in the middle. Germline V gene lookup returns CDR1 MRHNA and CDR2 SNTAGT. The CDR3 nucleotides read TGTGCCAGCAGGCAACAGGGTTCCACCGGGGAGCTGTTTTTT. It yields the protein CASRQQGSTGELFF.

This chain joins TRBV30 and TRBJ2-5; the match to TRBD1 covers 9 bases. With 2 bases clipped from V and 5 bases from J, the junction kept 12 bases outside the gene matches. This CDR3 contains 16 residues. Per germline, CDR1 GTSNPN and CDR2 SVGIG (reference sequence). The CDR3 bases are TGTGCCTGGAGTACCTCCCACAGGGGGCCAGCGGAGACCCAGTACTTC. Translation gives CAWSTSHRGPAETQYF. Supplemented by reference TRBV30 and TRBJ2-5, the full variable domain reads SQTIHQWPATLVQPVGSPLSLECTVEGTSNPNLYWYRQAAGRGLQLLFYSVGIGQISSEVPQNLSASRPQDRQFILSSKKLLLSDSGFYLCAWSTSHRGPAETQYFGPGTRLLVL.